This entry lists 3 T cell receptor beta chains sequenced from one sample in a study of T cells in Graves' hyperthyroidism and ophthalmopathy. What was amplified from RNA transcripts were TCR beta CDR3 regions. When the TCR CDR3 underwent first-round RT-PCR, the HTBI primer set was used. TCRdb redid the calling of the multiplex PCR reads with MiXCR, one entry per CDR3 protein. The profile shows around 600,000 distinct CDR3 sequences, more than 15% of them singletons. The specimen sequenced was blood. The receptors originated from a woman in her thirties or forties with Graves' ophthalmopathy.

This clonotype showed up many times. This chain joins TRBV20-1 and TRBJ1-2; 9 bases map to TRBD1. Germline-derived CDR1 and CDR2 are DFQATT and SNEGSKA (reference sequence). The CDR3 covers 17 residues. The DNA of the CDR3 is TGCAGGCCGACGGGGCCGGGACAGGGATTGTCCCCCGCTGGCTACACCTTC. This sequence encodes CRPTGPGQGLSPAGYTF.

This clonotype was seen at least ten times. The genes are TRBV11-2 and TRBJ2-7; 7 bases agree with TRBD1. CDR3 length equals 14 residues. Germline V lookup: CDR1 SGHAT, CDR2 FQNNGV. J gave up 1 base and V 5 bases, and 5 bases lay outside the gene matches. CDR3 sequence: CASSDRTGSYEQYF. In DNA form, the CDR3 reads TGTGCCAGCAGCGACCGGACAGGTTCCTACGAGCAGTACTTC.

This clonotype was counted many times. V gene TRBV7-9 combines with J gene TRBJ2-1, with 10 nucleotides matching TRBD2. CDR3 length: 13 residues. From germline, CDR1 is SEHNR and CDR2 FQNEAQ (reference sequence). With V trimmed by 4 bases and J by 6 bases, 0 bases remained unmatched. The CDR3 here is CASSSSGGNEQFF. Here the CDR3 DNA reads TGTGCCAGCAGCTCTAGCGGGGGCAATGAGCAGTTCTTC.